Reported below is one T cell receptor (beta chain). The antigen remains unidentified. The study ran its PCR with 60 Vbeta and 13 Jbeta primers. The assay was immunoSEQ multiplex PCR, and TCRdb's table has in-frame clones only and misses some. In the table there are more than 95,000 clones, about 10% of which are singletons. The data were taken from a study of cytomegalovirus exposure and HLA in healthy donors. V dropped 3 bases and J dropped 4 bases, with 9 bases sitting between them. The CDR3 totals 13 residues. Germline CDR1 and CDR2: SNHLY and FYNNEI. Study observations and caveats: Per a later analysis, 15,000 to 20,000 TCR beta sequences showed association with HLA alleles at 0.05 false discovery rate. HLA-A and HLA-B allele assignments for most subjects were reportedly predicted accurately using TCR beta sequences. Certain indistinguishable V segments, among them TRBV6-2 and TRBV6-3, were excluded.

This TCR was recovered from a woman under 30 in good health and CMV-seropositive. The V and J genes are TRBV2 and TRBJ2-5, with D maybe TRBD1 (5 bases). Material for sequencing was PBMCs. The CDR3 spells CASSDRVIETQYF. CDR3 DNA: TGTGCCAGCAGTGACAGGGTGATAGAGACCCAGTACTTC.